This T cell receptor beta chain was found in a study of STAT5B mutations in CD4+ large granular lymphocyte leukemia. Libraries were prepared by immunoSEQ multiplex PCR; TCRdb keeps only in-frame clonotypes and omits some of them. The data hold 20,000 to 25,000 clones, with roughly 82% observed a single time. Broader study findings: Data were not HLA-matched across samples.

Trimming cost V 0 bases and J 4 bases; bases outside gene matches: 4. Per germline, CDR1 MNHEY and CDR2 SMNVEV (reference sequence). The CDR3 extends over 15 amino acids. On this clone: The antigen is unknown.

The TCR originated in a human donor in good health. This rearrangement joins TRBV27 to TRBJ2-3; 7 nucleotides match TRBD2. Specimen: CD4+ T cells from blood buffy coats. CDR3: CASSLSAGSADTQYF. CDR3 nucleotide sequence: TGTGCCAGCAGTTTATCAGCGGGGAGTGCAGATACGCAGTATTTT.